Here is one T cell receptor (beta chain) with its context. These data belong to a study of cytomegalovirus exposure and HLA in healthy donors. The germline V gene encodes CDR1 LGHNA and CDR2 YNFKEQ. This CDR3 spans 14 amino acids. V lost 9 bases, J lost 1 base, and 16 bases lay in between. PCR employed 60 Vbeta and 13 Jbeta primers. Method: immunoSEQ multiplex PCR; TCRdb's copy keeps in-frame clones and lacks some. Of 160,000 or so clones listed, around nine tenths are singletons. V and J are TRBV4-2 and TRBJ2-7; D possibly corresponds to TRBD2 (5 bases). The TCR originated in a woman aged 25-40 years in good health and CMV-seronegative. Source material: PBMCs. The CDR3 DNA is TGTGCCAGTAGTCTAGCTGTTTCGTCCTACGAGCAGTACTTC. Translating it yields CASSLAVSSYEQYF.